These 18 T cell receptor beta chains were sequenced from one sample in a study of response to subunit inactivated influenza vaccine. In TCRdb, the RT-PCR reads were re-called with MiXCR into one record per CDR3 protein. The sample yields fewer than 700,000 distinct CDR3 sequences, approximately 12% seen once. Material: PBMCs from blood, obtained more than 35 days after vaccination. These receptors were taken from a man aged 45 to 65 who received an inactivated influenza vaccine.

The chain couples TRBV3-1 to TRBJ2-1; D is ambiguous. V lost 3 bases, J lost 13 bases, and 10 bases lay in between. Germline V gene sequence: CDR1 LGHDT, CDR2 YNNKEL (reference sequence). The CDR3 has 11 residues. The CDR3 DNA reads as TGTGCCAGCAGCCATGGGCAGGCACAGTTCTTC. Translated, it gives CASSHGQAQFF.

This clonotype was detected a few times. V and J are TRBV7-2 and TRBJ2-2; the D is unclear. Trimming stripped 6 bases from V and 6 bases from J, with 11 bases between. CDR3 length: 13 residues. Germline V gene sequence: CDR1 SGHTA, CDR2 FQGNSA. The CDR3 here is CASSSLTPGELFF. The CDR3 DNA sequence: TGTGCCAGCAGTTCACTAACCCCCGGGGAGCTGTTTTTT.

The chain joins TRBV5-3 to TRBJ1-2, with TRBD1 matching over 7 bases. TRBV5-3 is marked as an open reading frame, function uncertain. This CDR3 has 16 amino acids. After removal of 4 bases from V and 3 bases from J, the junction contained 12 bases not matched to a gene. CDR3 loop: CARSLDLLDRDYGYTF. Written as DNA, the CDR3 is TGTGCCAGAAGCCTCGACCTCCTAGACAGGGACTATGGCTACACCTTC.

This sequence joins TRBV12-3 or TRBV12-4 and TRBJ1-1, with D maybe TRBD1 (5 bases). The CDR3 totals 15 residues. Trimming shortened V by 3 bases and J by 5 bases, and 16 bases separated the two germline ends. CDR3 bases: TGTGCCAGCAGTTTGGATTACCGGGGCCGAACTGAAGCTTTCTTT. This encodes CASSLDYRGRTEAFF.

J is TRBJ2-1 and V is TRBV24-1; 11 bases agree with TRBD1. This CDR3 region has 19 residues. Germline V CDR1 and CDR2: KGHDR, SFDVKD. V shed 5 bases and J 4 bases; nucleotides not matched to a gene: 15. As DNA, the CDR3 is TGTGCCACCAGTGGAAGAGTTTTAGGACAGGGGGCGCCTTACAATGAGCAGTTCTTC. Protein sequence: CATSGRVLGQGAPYNEQFF.

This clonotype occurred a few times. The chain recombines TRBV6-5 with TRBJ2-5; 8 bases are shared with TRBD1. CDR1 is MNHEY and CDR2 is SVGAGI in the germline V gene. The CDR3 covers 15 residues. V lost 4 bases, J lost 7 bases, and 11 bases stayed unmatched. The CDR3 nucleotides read TGTGCCAGCAGTTCCCCTCCGACAGGGGTGGGGACCCAGTACTTC. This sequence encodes CASSSPPTGVGTQYF.

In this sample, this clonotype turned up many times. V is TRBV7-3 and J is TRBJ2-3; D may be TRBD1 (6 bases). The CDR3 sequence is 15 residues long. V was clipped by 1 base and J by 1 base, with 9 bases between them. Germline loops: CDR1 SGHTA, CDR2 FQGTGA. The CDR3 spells CASSLMGAGTDTQYF. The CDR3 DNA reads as TGTGCCAGCAGCTTAATGGGGGCGGGCACAGATACGCAGTATTTT.

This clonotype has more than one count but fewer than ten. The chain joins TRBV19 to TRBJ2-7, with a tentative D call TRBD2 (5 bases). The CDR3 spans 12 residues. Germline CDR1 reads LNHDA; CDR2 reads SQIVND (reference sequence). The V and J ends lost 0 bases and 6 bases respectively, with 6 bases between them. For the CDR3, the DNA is TGTGCCAGTAGTATAGATCGGGGCGAGCAGTACTTC. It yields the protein CASSIDRGEQYF.

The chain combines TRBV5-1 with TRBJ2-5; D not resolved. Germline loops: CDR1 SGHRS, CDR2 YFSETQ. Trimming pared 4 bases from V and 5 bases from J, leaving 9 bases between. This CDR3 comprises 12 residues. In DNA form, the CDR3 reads TGCGCCAGCAGCGAGCTAGACGAGACCCAGTACTTC. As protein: CASSELDETQYF.

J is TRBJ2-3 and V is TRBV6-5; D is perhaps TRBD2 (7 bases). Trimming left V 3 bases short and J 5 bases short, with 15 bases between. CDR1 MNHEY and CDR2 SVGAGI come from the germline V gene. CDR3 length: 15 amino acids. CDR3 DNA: TGTGCCAGCAGTTATATGGGGGGGCAGGTAGATACGCAGTATTTT. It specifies CASSYMGGQVDTQYF.

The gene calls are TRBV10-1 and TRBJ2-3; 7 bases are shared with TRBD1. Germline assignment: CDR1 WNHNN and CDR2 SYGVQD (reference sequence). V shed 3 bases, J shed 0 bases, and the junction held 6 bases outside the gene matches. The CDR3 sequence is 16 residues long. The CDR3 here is CASSDETGSSTDTQYF. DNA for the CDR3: TGCGCCAGCAGTGACGAGACAGGGTCTAGCACAGATACGCAGTATTTT.

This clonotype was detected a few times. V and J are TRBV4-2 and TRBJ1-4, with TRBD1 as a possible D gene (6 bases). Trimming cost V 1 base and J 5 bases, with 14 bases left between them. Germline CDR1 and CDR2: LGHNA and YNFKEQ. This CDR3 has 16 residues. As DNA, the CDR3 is TGTGCCAGCAGCCAAGTTACCGCGGACAGCAATGAAAAACTGTTTTTT. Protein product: CASSQVTADSNEKLFF.

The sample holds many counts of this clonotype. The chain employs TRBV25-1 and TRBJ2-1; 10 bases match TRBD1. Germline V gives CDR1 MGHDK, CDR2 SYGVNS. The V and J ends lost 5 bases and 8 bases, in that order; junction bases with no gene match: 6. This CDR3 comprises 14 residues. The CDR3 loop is CASSPGQGFDEQFF. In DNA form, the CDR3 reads TGTGCCAGCAGTCCGGGACAGGGGTTCGATGAGCAGTTCTTC.

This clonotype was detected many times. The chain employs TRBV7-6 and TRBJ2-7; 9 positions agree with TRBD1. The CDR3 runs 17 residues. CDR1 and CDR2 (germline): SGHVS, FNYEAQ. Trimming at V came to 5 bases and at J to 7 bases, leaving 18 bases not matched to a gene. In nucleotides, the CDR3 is TGTGCCAGCAGCCGAGATCTGGGGACAGGGTCCACCTGGGAGCAGTACTTC. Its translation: CASSRDLGTGSTWEQYF.

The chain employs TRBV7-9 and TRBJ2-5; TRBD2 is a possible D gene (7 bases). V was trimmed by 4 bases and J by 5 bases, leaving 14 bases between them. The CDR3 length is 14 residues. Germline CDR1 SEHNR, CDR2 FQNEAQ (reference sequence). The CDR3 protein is CASSWRGRRETQYF. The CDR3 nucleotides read TGTGCCAGCAGCTGGCGGGGGCGGAGGGAGACCCAGTACTTC.

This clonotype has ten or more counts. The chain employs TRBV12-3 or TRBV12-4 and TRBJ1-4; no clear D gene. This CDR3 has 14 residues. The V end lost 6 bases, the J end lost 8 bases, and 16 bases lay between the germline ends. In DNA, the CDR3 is TGTGCCAGCAGCCCGCTAGGTGGTGGGGAAAAACTGTTTTTT. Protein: CASSPLGGGEKLFF.

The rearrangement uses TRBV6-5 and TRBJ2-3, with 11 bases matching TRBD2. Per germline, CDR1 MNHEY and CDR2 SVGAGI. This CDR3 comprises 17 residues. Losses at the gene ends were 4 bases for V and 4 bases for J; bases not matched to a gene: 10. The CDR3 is CASSSLLAGASPDTQYF. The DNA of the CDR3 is TGTGCCAGCAGTTCCCTACTAGCGGGAGCTAGCCCAGATACGCAGTATTTT.

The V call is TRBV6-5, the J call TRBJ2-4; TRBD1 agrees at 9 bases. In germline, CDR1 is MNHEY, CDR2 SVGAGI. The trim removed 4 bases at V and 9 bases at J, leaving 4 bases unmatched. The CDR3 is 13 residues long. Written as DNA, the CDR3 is TGTGCCAGCAGTTTGACAGGGGGAGGCATTCAGTACTTC. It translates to CASSLTGGGIQYF.